Following are 27 T cell receptor beta chains from one sample sequenced in a study of cytomegalovirus exposure and HLA in healthy donors. Primers for the PCR totalled 60 Vbeta and 13 Jbeta. Repertoires were generated with immunoSEQ multiplex PCR, while TCRdb's copy carries only in-frame clones and drops some. This table has 120,000 or so clones, around 82% appearing once. The sample taken for sequencing was PBMCs. The receptors originated from a man aged 25-40 years in good health and CMV-seropositive.

CDR3: CASTDRATGELFF. The CDR3 DNA sequence: TGTGCCAGCACCGACAGAGCCACCGGGGAGCTGTTTTTT. The J gene is TRBJ2-2, the V gene TRBV27, with D possibly TRBD1 on 5 matching bases. CDR3 size: 13 residues. The ends were cut back, 7 bases at V and 4 bases at J, with 10 bases in the middle. Germline assignment: CDR1 MNHEY and CDR2 SMNVEV (reference sequence).

The rearrangement joins TRBV7-2 to TRBJ1-5, with TRBD1 matching over 10 bases. Trimming at V came to 5 bases and at J to 6 bases, leaving 10 bases not matched to a gene. This CDR3 comprises 16 residues. Germline values: CDR1 SGHTA, CDR2 FQGNSA. The CDR3 is CASSQRPTGGFQPQHF. CDR3 in DNA: TGTGCCAGCAGCCAGCGGCCGACAGGGGGCTTTCAGCCCCAGCATTTT.

The chain combines TRBV7-3 with TRBJ2-2, with a weak D call TRBD2 (6 bases). The germline gives CDR1 SGHTA, CDR2 FQGTGA. Trimming stripped 5 bases from V and 7 bases from J, with 14 bases between. The CDR3 covers 14 residues. CDR3 sequence: CASSPWAGRGELFF. For the CDR3, the DNA is TGTGCCAGCAGCCCCTGGGCGGGGCGCGGGGAGCTGTTTTTT.

V usage is TRBV5-4 and J usage is TRBJ1-2; D might be TRBD1 (5 bases). Per germline, CDR1 SGHNT and CDR2 YYREEE (reference sequence). The CDR3 has 15 residues. Trimming removed 1 base at V and 1 base at J, with 11 bases between. The CDR3 DNA is TGTGCCAGCAGCTTGAGTCAGGGAGGTAACTATGGCTACACCTTC. It encodes CASSLSQGGNYGYTF.

The rearrangement uses TRBV15 and TRBJ2-1; D unclear. The CDR3 has 15 amino acids. With 5 bases removed from V and 4 bases from J, the gap between germline ends came to 15 bases. The germline gives CDR1 LNHNV, CDR2 YYDKDF (reference sequence). The CDR3 protein is CATSAIKLTYNEQFF. For the CDR3, the DNA is TGTGCCACCAGCGCCATAAAGCTAACTTACAATGAGCAGTTCTTC.

J is TRBJ1-1 and V is TRBV5-1, with 8 bases aligning to TRBD1. CDR1 is SGHRS and CDR2 is YFSETQ in the germline V gene. The CDR3 sequence is 14 residues long. V lost 0 bases to trimming and J lost 6 bases; unmatched junction nucleotides: 4. CDR3 bases: TGCGCCAGCAGCTTGGGGGACAGGATGCCTGAAGCTTTCTTT. As protein: CASSLGDRMPEAFF.

This clone was observed once. The genes are TRBV5-8 and TRBJ1-5; 8 bases are shared with TRBD1. Germline trimming cut 0 bases from V and 3 bases from J; bases unmatched to any gene: 8. CDR1 and CDR2 (germline): SGHTS, YDEGEE. This CDR3 has 17 residues. The CDR3 bases are TGTGCCAGCAGCTTGGGGACAGGGAAGGCCCCCAATCAGCCCCAGCATTTT. Its translation is CASSLGTGKAPNQPQHF.

The J gene is TRBJ1-5, the V gene TRBV7-3; D is unresolved. The CDR3 covers 13 residues. The V end was cut by 2 bases, the J end by 1 base, with 3 bases between. In germline, CDR1 is SGHTA, CDR2 FQGTGA. The chain's CDR3 is CASSLESNQPQHF. CDR3 in DNA: TGTGCCAGCAGCTTAGAGAGCAATCAGCCCCAGCATTTT.

The gene calls are TRBV19 and TRBJ1-2; a weak D match, TRBD1 (5 bases). Germline V CDR1 and CDR2: LNHDA, SQIVND (reference sequence). The CDR3 consists of 16 residues. The V gene lost 6 bases and the J gene lost 0 bases, with 17 bases spanning the gap. The CDR3 spells CASSLRVRAANYGYTF. The CDR3 nucleotides are TGTGCCAGTAGCCTTCGGGTCAGGGCGGCTAACTATGGCTACACCTTC.

The rearrangement links TRBV10-3 to TRBJ1-6, with 9 bases lining up with TRBD1. The J segment lost 10 bases and the V segment lost 11 bases, leaving 6 bases of the junction unmatched. Germline V CDR1 and CDR2: ENHRY, SYGVKD. The CDR3 totals 12 residues. The CDR3 sequence is CAARQGGSPLHF. CDR3 coding DNA: TGTGCCGCACGACAGGGGGGGTCACCCCTCCACTTT.

The chain has TRBV7-2 and TRBJ2-7, with a weak D call TRBD1 (6 bases). The CDR3 is 13 amino acids. V lost 5 bases and J lost 3, with 11 bases in between. Per germline, CDR1 SGHTA and CDR2 FQGNSA. CDR3 region: CASSQDRIYEQYF. CDR3 nucleotides: TGTGCCAGCAGCCAAGACAGGATCTACGAGCAGTACTTC.

In this sample, this clone turned up once. J is TRBJ1-2 and V is TRBV5-1; tentatively, D is TRBD1 (5 bases). The CDR3 consists of 13 residues. CDR1 SGHRS and CDR2 YFSETQ come from the germline V gene. V was shortened by 0 bases and J by 8 bases, with 11 bases between the two germline ends. The CDR3 region has the DNA TGCGCCAGCAGCTTGGTGACAGATAACGGCTACACCTTC. It translates to CASSLVTDNGYTF.

The CDR3 DNA reads TGCAGCGTGGGTGGGACAGCCTACACCGGGGAGCTGTTTTTT. This translates into CSVGGTAYTGELFF. The V gene is TRBV29-1, the J gene TRBJ2-2, with 7 bases matching TRBD1. The length of the CDR3 is 14 residues. V was clipped by 6 bases and J by 3 bases; unmatched bases: 7. Per the germline V gene, CDR1 is SQVTM and CDR2 is ANQGSEA.

In its sample, this clone was seen once. J is TRBJ2-1 and V is TRBV28, with D tentatively TRBD2 (6 bases). Germline V gives CDR1 MDHEN, CDR2 SYDVKM. The CDR3 loop spans 12 amino acids. Trimming shortened V by 2 bases and J by 10 bases, and 9 bases separated the two germline ends. CDR3 region: CASSLAGSEQFF. CDR3 DNA: TGTGCCAGCAGTTTAGCGGGAAGCGAGCAGTTCTTC.

This clone was found a few times. V is TRBV15 and J is TRBJ1-4, with D tentatively TRBD1 (6 bases). The length of the CDR3 is 14 residues. V was trimmed by 0 bases and J by 7 bases, leaving 9 bases between them. Germline lookup yields CDR1 LNHNV and CDR2 YYDKDF (reference sequence). The CDR3 nucleotides are TGTGCCACCAGCAGAGACAGGGGCTCTGAAAAACTGTTTTTT. This gives the protein CATSRDRGSEKLFF. Supplemented by reference TRBV15 and TRBJ1-4, the full variable domain reads DAMVIQNPRYQVTQFGKPVTLSCSQTLNHNVMYWYQQKSSQAPKLLFHYYDKDFNNEADTPDNFQSRRPNTSFCFLDIRSPGLGDTAMYLCATSRDRGSEKLFFGSGTQLSVL.

The rearrangement links TRBV27 to TRBJ2-1, with D tentatively TRBD2 (7 bases). The CDR3 contains 16 residues. V shed 2 bases and J shed 3 bases, with 14 bases lying between them. Germline values: CDR1 MNHEY, CDR2 SMNVEV (reference sequence). The CDR3 spells CASSLGGASSYNEQFF. The CDR3 DNA follows: TGTGCCAGCAGTTTAGGGGGGGCCAGCAGCTACAATGAGCAGTTCTTC.

The rearrangement uses TRBV15 and TRBJ2-7, with 8 bases aligning to TRBD1. The V gene's germline CDR1 is LNHNV and CDR2 YYDKDF (reference sequence). V dropped 0 bases and J dropped 6; count of bases not matched to a gene: 4. The CDR3 length is 14 residues. DNA of the CDR3: TGTGCCACCAGCAGAGATCCCAGGGGGCCCGAGCAGTACTTC. It yields the protein CATSRDPRGPEQYF.

The V call is TRBV28, the J call TRBJ1-1; TRBD1 aligns across 7 bases. Per germline, CDR1 MDHEN and CDR2 SYDVKM. The CDR3 sequence is 17 residues long. J gave up 1 base and V 7 bases, and 15 bases lay outside the gene matches. CDR3 bases: TGTGCCAGCAAAGGGGAGGCAGGGGGACGGAGGAACACTGAAGCTTTCTTT. Protein product: CASKGEAGGRRNTEAFF.

In its sample, this clone was seen a few times. V and J are TRBV9 and TRBJ2-1; possibly TRBD1 for D (6 bases). Deletions cut 1 base from V and 0 bases from J, with 20 bases between. Germline CDR1 and CDR2: SGDLS and YYNGEE. This CDR3 is 19 amino acids long. CDR3 DNA: TGTGCCAGCAGCGTAACGCAGGGGCTGGGAAGAAGCTCCTACAATGAGCAGTTCTTC. This codes for CASSVTQGLGRSSYNEQFF.

This clone was counted a few times. This sequence joins TRBV13 and TRBJ1-5, with TRBD1 identical over 10 bases. In germline, CDR1 is PRHDT, CDR2 FYEKMQ (reference sequence). V was clipped by 0 bases and J by 4 bases; unmatched bases: 0. The length of the CDR3 is 15 residues. The CDR3 loop reads CASSLGGQGNQPQHF. DNA for the CDR3: TGTGCCAGCAGCTTAGGGGGACAGGGGAATCAGCCCCAGCATTTT.

This clone was counted a single time. The chain carries TRBV6-5 and TRBJ2-1; 7 bases align to TRBD2. V shed 5 bases and J 8 bases; nucleotides not matched to a gene: 6. CDR1 MNHEY and CDR2 SVGAGI come from the germline V gene. CDR3 length: 13 amino acids. CDR3 residues: CASSREAHDEQFF. The CDR3 DNA is TGTGCCAGCAGTCGGGAGGCTCACGATGAGCAGTTCTTC.

This clone was detected once. The chain couples TRBV5-1 to TRBJ2-1; 10 nucleotides align to TRBD2. CDR1 and CDR2 from the germline V gene are SGHRS and YFSETQ. V gave up 7 bases and J gave up 8 bases; unmatched junction bases: 9. The CDR3 consists of 14 residues. The CDR3 region has the DNA TGCGCCAGCGGAATGGGACTAGCGTGGGATGAGCAGTTCTTC. As protein: CASGMGLAWDEQFF. Drawing the rest from reference TRBV5-1 and TRBJ2-1, the complete variable domain is KAGVTQTPRYLIKTRGQQVTLSCSPISGHRSVSWYQQTPGQGLQFLFEYFSETQRNKGNFPGRFSGRQFSNSRSEMNVSTLELGDSALYLCASGMGLAWDEQFFGPGTRLTVL.

This chain links TRBV14 with TRBJ2-5; TRBD2 matches at 11 bases. The CDR3 is 18 amino acids. Trimming cost V 0 bases and J 3 bases; bases outside gene matches: 9. Germline V gives CDR1 SGHDN, CDR2 FVKESK. CDR3 in amino acids: CASSQDGTLAGVEETQYF. CDR3 nucleotides: TGTGCCAGCAGCCAAGATGGGACACTAGCGGGAGTCGAAGAGACCCAGTACTTC. Full variable domain (remainder filled in from reference TRBV14 and TRBJ2-5): EAGVTQFPSHSVIEKGQTVTLRCDPISGHDNLYWYRRVMGKEIKFLLHFVKESKQDESGMPNNRFLAERTGGTYSTLKVQPAELEDSGVYFCASSQDGTLAGVEETQYFGPGTRLLVL.

This chain connects TRBV19 to TRBJ2-7; TRBD1 matches 8 bases. J lost 7 bases, V lost 7 bases, and 12 bases had no gene match. Germline-derived CDR1 and CDR2 are LNHDA and SQIVND (reference sequence). This CDR3 has 14 residues. CDR3 amino acids: CASTQSDRAGEQYF. The CDR3 region has the DNA TGTGCCAGTACCCAGTCGGACAGGGCCGGGGAGCAGTACTTC.

This clone has a handful of counts. The genes are TRBV7-9 and TRBJ2-3; TRBD1 matches at 9 bases. Germline CDR1 reads SEHNR; CDR2 reads FQNEAQ (reference sequence). This CDR3 has 17 amino acids. V was clipped by 2 bases and J by 0 bases; unmatched bases: 6. As DNA, the CDR3 is TGTGCCAGCAGCTTACCGGACAGGGGATGGAGCACAGATACGCAGTATTTT. Amino acid sequence: CASSLPDRGWSTDTQYF.

V is TRBV27 and J is TRBJ2-7; 12 bases fit TRBD2. The trim removed 5 bases at V and 7 bases at J, leaving 12 bases unmatched. The CDR3 runs 16 residues. Germline V gives CDR1 MNHEY, CDR2 SMNVEV (reference sequence). DNA for the CDR3: TGTGCCAGCAGTCCCAGTTCCCCTAGCGGGAGGGGTGAGCAGTACTTC. It is translated as CASSPSSPSGRGEQYF.

This clone was detected a few times. CDR3 residues: CASSDLQGGGQPQHF. The CDR3 DNA sequence: TGTGCCAGTAGCGACCTCCAGGGGGGAGGTCAGCCCCAGCATTTT. The chain combines TRBV19 with TRBJ1-5; TRBD1 aligns across 7 bases. Germline assignment: CDR1 LNHDA and CDR2 SQIVND (reference sequence). CDR3 size: 15 residues. J lost 6 bases, V lost 6 bases, and 11 bases had no gene match.